The next 17 T cell receptor beta chains were all read from a single sample in a study of graft-versus-host responses after intestinal transplantation. Libraries were prepared by immunoSEQ multiplex PCR; TCRdb keeps only in-frame clonotypes and omits some of them. The data hold around 100,000 clones, with just over 90% observed a single time. Their cognate antigens are unknown. Sequencing was performed on unstimulated CD4+ T cells sorted from spleen or lymph node cells, taken before transplant. The source is a human donor who was the organ donor for an intestinal transplant.

The rearrangement joins TRBV28 to TRBJ1-4; no reliable D call. CDR1 and CDR2 (germline): MDHEN, SYDVKM. There are 15 residues in the CDR3. The V end lost 5 bases, the J end lost 0 bases, and 10 bases lay between the germline ends. The CDR3 DNA reads TGTGCCAGCAGTCCAGAACTGACAACTAATGAAAAACTGTTTTTT. It is translated as CASSPELTTNEKLFF. The complete variable domain, with remaining parts taken from reference TRBV28 and TRBJ1-4, reads DVKVTQSSRYLVKRTGEKVFLECVQDMDHENMFWYRQDPGLGLRLIYFSYDVKMKEKGDIPEGYSVSREKKERFSLILESASTNQTSMYLCASSPELTTNEKLFFGSGTQLSVL.

The V call is TRBV6-6, the J call TRBJ1-1; TRBD1 might be the D (5 bases). Trimming cost V 2 bases and J 2 bases, with 6 bases left between them. This CDR3 has 13 amino acids. CDR1 and CDR2 from the germline V gene are MNHNY and SVGAGI (reference sequence). CDR3: CASSYGGNTEAFF. As DNA, the CDR3 is TGTGCCAGCAGTTACGGGGGTAACACTGAAGCTTTCTTT.

V is TRBV14 and J is TRBJ2-1; 9 bases align to TRBD2. The CDR3 is 17 amino acids. CDR1 and CDR2 (germline): SGHDN, FVKESK. V lost 1 base to trimming and J lost 8 bases; unmatched junction nucleotides: 12. CDR3: CASSQVWGGRAIYEQFF. The CDR3 region has the DNA TGTGCCAGCAGCCAAGTTTGGGGCGGGAGGGCCATATATGAGCAGTTCTTC.

This clone was recorded only once. This chain joins TRBV4-2 and TRBJ2-5; 8 nucleotides align to TRBD2. V lost 0 bases and J lost 6; bases outside the gene matches: 6. Germline CDR1 is LGHNA and CDR2 is YNFKEQ. This CDR3 is built from 15 residues. Here the CDR3 reads CASSQDLGTSQTQYF. The CDR3 DNA follows: TGTGCCAGCAGCCAAGATCTGGGGACTAGTCAGACCCAGTACTTC.

V usage is TRBV2 and J usage is TRBJ1-5; TRBD1 might be the D (6 bases). The V end was cut by 6 bases, the J end by 4 bases, with 13 bases between. The CDR3 has 14 amino acids. In germline, CDR1 is SNHLY, CDR2 FYNNEI. CDR3: CASRPVGQNQPQHF. The CDR3 region has the DNA TGTGCCAGCAGACCCGTTGGACAGAATCAGCCCCAGCATTTT.

The V gene is TRBV28, the J gene TRBJ1-1; D remains ambiguous. The CDR3 length is 12 residues. Germline V lookup: CDR1 MDHEN, CDR2 SYDVKM. The V gene lost 3 bases and the J gene lost 8 bases, with 10 bases spanning the gap. In nucleotides, the CDR3 is TGTGCCAGCAGTTTGGCGGGGTCGGAAGCTTTCTTT. This translates into CASSLAGSEAFF.

The chain employs TRBV6-5 and TRBJ2-7, with 11 bases fitting TRBD1. The CDR3 is 16 amino acids. Germline CDR1 reads MNHEY; CDR2 reads SVGAGI. The V and J ends lost 0 bases and 2 bases, in that order; junction bases with no gene match: 3. The CDR3 nucleotides read TGTGCCAGCAGTTACTCAGGGACAGGGGGAGCCTACGAGCAGTACTTC. Translated: CASSYSGTGGAYEQYF.

This sequence joins TRBV4-1 and TRBJ2-3, with TRBD1 as a possible D gene (5 bases). V was trimmed by 1 base and J by 6 bases, leaving 17 bases between them. The CDR3 has 16 amino acids. The germline V gene encodes CDR1 MGHRA and CDR2 YSYEKL. CDR3 residues: CASSQGQISSGDTQYF. DNA of the CDR3: TGCGCCAGCAGCCAAGGACAGATATCTAGTGGGGATACGCAGTATTTT.

The V gene is TRBV6-1, the J gene TRBJ2-5; D is possibly TRBD1 or TRBD2 (6 bases each). The CDR3 loop spans 18 amino acids. The ends were cut back, 2 bases at V and 5 bases at J, with 24 bases in the middle. CDR1 MNHNS and CDR2 SASEGT come from the germline V gene. Written as DNA, the CDR3 is TGTGCCAGCAGTGAACCTGGGGGGCCTAGGGGGAATGGGGAGACCCAGTACTTC. Translating it yields CASSEPGGPRGNGETQYF.

CDR3 bases: TGCAGCGCCGAACCCCAACAGGGTCCGCAGTATACGCAGTATTTT. It translates to CSAEPQQGPQYTQYF. The gene calls are TRBV29-1 and TRBJ2-3; perhaps TRBD1 as D (6 bases). The CDR3 contains 15 residues. The germline V and J ends were trimmed by 7 bases and 7 bases, with 24 bases remaining between them. CDR1 SQVTM and CDR2 ANQGSEA come from the germline V gene.

This chain links TRBV11-2 with TRBJ1-3, with no clear D. Germline loops: CDR1 SGHAT, CDR2 FQNNGV. The CDR3 length is 14 residues. The V end lost 3 bases, the J end lost 0 bases, and 6 bases lay between the germline ends. In nucleotides, the CDR3 is TGTGCCAGCAGCTTCGGTGCCTCTGGAAACACCATATATTTT. This sequence encodes CASSFGASGNTIYF.

The sample holds one count of this clone. V usage is TRBV6-1 and J usage is TRBJ2-5, with D unresolved. V shed 3 bases and J shed 7 bases, with 12 bases lying between them. This CDR3 region has 13 residues. Germline V lookup: CDR1 MNHNS, CDR2 SASEGT. CDR3 sequence (DNA): TGTGCCAGCAGTGAGTGGGTTAGGGTGACCCAGTACTTC. This codes for CASSEWVRVTQYF.

The rearrangement joins TRBV10-3 to TRBJ2-3; TRBD2 matches 11 bases. With 4 bases clipped from V and 6 bases from J, the junction kept 0 bases outside the gene matches. This CDR3 has 13 amino acids. The germline gives CDR1 ENHRY, CDR2 SYGVKD. This chain's CDR3 is CAISGLAGDTQYF. As DNA, the CDR3 is TGTGCCATCAGTGGACTAGCGGGGGATACGCAGTATTTT.

The gene calls are TRBV30 and TRBJ2-3, with a possible D match to TRBD2 (6 bases). V lost 5 bases, J lost 2 bases, and 14 bases lay in between. This CDR3 region has 14 residues. CDR1 and CDR2 from the germline V gene are GTSNPN and SVGIG (reference sequence). CDR3 nucleotide sequence: TGTGCCTGGCGTAAGGGACTCATCACAGATACGCAGTATTTT. This sequence encodes CAWRKGLITDTQYF.

The chain employs TRBV2 and TRBJ1-1, with D possibly being TRBD1 (5 bases). V gave up 4 bases and J gave up 3 bases, with 9 bases separating them. Germline CDR1 SNHLY, CDR2 FYNNEI. This CDR3 region has 13 residues. CDR3 coding DNA: TGTGCCAGCAGTGGTGTGACAGACACTGAAGCTTTCTTT. Its protein product is CASSGVTDTEAFF. Supplemented by reference TRBV2 and TRBJ1-1, the full variable domain reads EPEVTQTPSHQVTQMGQEVILRCVPISNHLYFYWYRQILGQKVEFLVSFYNNEISEKSEIFDDQFSVERPDGSNFTLKIRSTKLEDSAMYFCASSGVTDTEAFFGQGTRLTVV.

This clone was counted only a few times. V usage is TRBV6-5 and J usage is TRBJ2-7; 10 bases map to TRBD1. CDR1 MNHEY and CDR2 SVGAGI come from the germline V gene. The CDR3 is 14 amino acids. V lost 5 bases, J lost 3 bases, and 4 bases stayed unmatched. The CDR3 DNA follows: TGTGCCAGCAGTACGGGGGACAGGGGCTACGAGCAGTACTTC. Its protein product is CASSTGDRGYEQYF.

This chain connects TRBV25-1 to TRBJ2-4; perhaps TRBD1 as D (5 bases). The CDR3 is made up of 13 amino acids. CDR1 is MGHDK and CDR2 is SYGVNS in the germline V gene. The V gene lost 6 bases and the J gene lost 7 bases, with 13 bases spanning the gap. The CDR3 DNA sequence: TGTGCCAGCAGCACGTATCCAGGGAACATTCAGTACTTC. Encoded protein: CASSTYPGNIQYF. Together with reference TRBV25-1 and TRBJ2-4, the CDR3 gives the full variable domain: EADIYQTPRYLVIGTGKKITLECSQTMGHDKMYWYQQDPGMELHLIHYSYGVNSTEKGDLSSESTVSRIRTEHFPLTLESARPSHTSQYLCASSTYPGNIQYFGAGTRLSVL.